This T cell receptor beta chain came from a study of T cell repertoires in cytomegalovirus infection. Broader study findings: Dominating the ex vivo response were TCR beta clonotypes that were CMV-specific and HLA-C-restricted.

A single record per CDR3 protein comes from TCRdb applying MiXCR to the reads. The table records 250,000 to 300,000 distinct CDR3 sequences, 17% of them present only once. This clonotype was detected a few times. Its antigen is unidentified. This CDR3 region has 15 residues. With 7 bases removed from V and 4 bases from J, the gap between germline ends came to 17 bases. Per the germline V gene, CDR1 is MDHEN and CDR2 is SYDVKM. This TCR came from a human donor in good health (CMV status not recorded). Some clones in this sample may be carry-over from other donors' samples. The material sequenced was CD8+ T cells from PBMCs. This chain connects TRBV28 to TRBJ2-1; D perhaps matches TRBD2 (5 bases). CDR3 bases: TGTGCCAGCACCGGGGAAGGGCAGACTTACAATGAGCAGTTCTTC. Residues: CASTGEGQTYNEQFF.